Following are 10 T cell receptor beta chains from one sample sequenced in a study of blood T cell repertoires in COVID-19. Profiled with immunoSEQ multiplex PCR; TCRdb holds only in-frame clones, not every one. Found here are about 300,000 clones, roughly 89% of them singletons; the top ten hold 2.5% to 3.5%. The sample was PBMCs or T cells enriched from blood (not recorded which). These TCRs come from a woman in her fifties or sixties who had been exposed to COVID-19.

A word on this clone: The identical CDR3 is also encoded by other nucleotide sequences in the sample. V is TRBV7-9 and J is TRBJ1-4; D not resolved. Germline lookup yields CDR1 SEHNR and CDR2 FQNEAQ (reference sequence). V was pared by 5 bases and J by 4 bases, with 14 bases between. The CDR3 runs to 15 residues. The CDR3 spells CASSPGLGDNEKLFF. DNA for the CDR3: TGTGCCAGCAGCCCGGGCCTCGGGGATAATGAAAAACTGTTTTTT.

This sequence joins TRBV10-3 and TRBJ1-1, with D tentatively TRBD1 (6 bases). The germline V gene encodes CDR1 ENHRY and CDR2 SYGVKD. V shed 2 bases and J shed 5 bases, with 15 bases lying between them. This CDR3 is built from 15 residues. CDR3 in amino acids: CAISEIGRGITEAFF. The CDR3 region has the DNA TGTGCCATCAGTGAGATTGGAAGGGGGATAACTGAAGCTTTCTTT.

The CDR3 DNA reads TGTGCCACCAGCAGAGAATTACAGAGCTTCTCTGGAAACACCATATATTTT. This gives the protein CATSRELQSFSGNTIYF. The V and J genes are TRBV15 and TRBJ1-3, with D hard to call. The V end was cut by 0 bases, the J end by 0 bases, with 12 bases between. Germline V lookup: CDR1 LNHNV, CDR2 YYDKDF (reference sequence). This CDR3 has 17 amino acids.

This sequence joins TRBV3-1 (or the pseudogene TRBV3-2) and TRBJ2-7; 8 bases agree with TRBD1. From germline, CDR1 is LGHDT and CDR2 YNNKEL (reference sequence). The CDR3 is made up of 13 amino acids. J lost 8 bases, V lost 4 bases, and 7 bases had no gene match. The CDR3 DNA reads TGTGCCAGCAGCCTTACAGGGGGTGAAAAGCAGTACTTC. The encoded protein is CASSLTGGEKQYF.

The chain carries TRBV5-6 and TRBJ1-1; 12 bases are a match to TRBD1. There are 18 residues in the CDR3. CDR1 SGHDT and CDR2 YYEEEE come from the germline V gene. Trimming took 5 bases from V and 0 from J; bases not matched to a gene: 11. The CDR3 protein is CASRGTGGVFDVNTEAFF. CDR3 coding DNA: TGTGCCAGCAGAGGGACAGGGGGCGTTTTTGACGTGAACACTGAAGCTTTCTTT. Based on the CDR3 plus reference TRBV5-6 and TRBJ1-1, the full variable domain is DAGVTQSPTHLIKTRGQQVTLRCSPKSGHDTVSWYQQALGQGPQFIFQYYEEEERQRGNFPDRFSGHQFPNYSSELNVNALLLGDSALYLCASRGTGGVFDVNTEAFFGQGTRLTVV.

The chain carries TRBV21-1 and TRBJ1-6. TRBV21-1 is noted as a pseudogene. This CDR3 spans 16 amino acids. The chain's CDR3 is CASSKTQGGGNSPLHF. In DNA, the CDR3 is TGTGCCAGCAGCAAAACGCAGGGAGGGGGAAATTCACCCCTCCACTTT.

This clone has just a few counts. The chain couples TRBV5-6 to TRBJ1-5; 9 nucleotides line up with TRBD1. The CDR3 is 17 residues long. Germline trimming cut 0 bases from V and 1 base from J; bases unmatched to any gene: 5. Germline CDR1 and CDR2: SGHDT and YYEEEE. The CDR3 DNA is TGTGCCAGCAGCTTGGGGACAGGGGTGGGAAGCAATCAGCCCCAGCATTTT. Protein sequence: CASSLGTGVGSNQPQHF.

The chain carries TRBV28 and TRBJ2-7; tentative D call: TRBD2 (7 bases). The germline V and J ends were trimmed by 4 bases and 7 bases, with 14 bases remaining between them. CDR1 is MDHEN, CDR2 SYDVKM, per germline. This CDR3 has 13 residues. DNA of the CDR3: TGTGCCAGCAGTTCGGGGGGCGCGGGGGAGCAGTACTTC. Amino acids: CASSSGGAGEQYF.

The chain carries TRBV7-2 and TRBJ2-5; the match to TRBD1 covers 7 bases. The CDR3 covers 14 residues. The trim removed 6 bases at V and 7 bases at J, leaving 11 bases unmatched. Germline-derived CDR1 and CDR2 are SGHTA and FQGNSA. Here the CDR3 reads CASRTETGSGTQYF. The DNA of the CDR3 is TGTGCCAGCAGGACGGAGACAGGGAGCGGGACCCAGTACTTC.

The chain employs TRBV5-1 and TRBJ2-5; TRBD1 matches at 8 bases. Germline V gene data show CDR1 as SGHRS and CDR2 as YFSETQ. The CDR3 contains 15 residues. J gave up 5 bases and V 2 bases, and 8 bases lay outside the gene matches. This CDR3 is CASSLTAGGRETQYF. CDR3 in DNA: TGCGCCAGCAGCTTAACGGCAGGGGGCAGGGAGACCCAGTACTTC.